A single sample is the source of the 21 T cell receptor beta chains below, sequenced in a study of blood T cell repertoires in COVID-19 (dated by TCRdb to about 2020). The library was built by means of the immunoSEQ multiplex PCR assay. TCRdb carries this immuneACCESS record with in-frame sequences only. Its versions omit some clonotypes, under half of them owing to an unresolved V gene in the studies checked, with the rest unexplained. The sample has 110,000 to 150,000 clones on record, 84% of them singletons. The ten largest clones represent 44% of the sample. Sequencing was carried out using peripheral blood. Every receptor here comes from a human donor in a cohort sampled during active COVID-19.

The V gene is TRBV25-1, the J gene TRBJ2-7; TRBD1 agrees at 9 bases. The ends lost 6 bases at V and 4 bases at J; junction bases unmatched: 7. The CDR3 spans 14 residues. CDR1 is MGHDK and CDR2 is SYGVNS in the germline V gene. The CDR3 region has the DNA TGTGCCAGCAGGACGGACAGGGGTGGGTACGAGCAGTACTTC. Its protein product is CASRTDRGGYEQYF.

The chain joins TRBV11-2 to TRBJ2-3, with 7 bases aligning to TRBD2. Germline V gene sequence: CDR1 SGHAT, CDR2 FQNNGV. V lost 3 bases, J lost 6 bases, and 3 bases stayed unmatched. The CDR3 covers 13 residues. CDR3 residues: CASSLLGRDTQYF. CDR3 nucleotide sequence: TGTGCCAGCAGCTTGCTCGGGAGGGATACGCAGTATTTT.

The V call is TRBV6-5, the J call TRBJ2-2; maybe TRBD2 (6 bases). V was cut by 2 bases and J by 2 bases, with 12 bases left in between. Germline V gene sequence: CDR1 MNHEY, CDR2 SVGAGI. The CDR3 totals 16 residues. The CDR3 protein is CASSYLGTSNTGELFF. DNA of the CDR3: TGTGCCAGCAGTTACCTCGGGACTTCAAACACCGGGGAGCTGTTTTTT.

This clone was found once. DNA of the CDR3: TGTGCCACCAGTGGGCTAGCGAGCGAGCAGTACGTC. Its protein is CATSGLASEQYV. This chain uses TRBV24-1 with TRBJ2-7; a weak D match, TRBD2 (6 bases). V lost 5 bases and J 6 bases, leaving 10 bases between the germline ends. Germline CDR1 KGHDR, CDR2 SFDVKD. CDR3 length equals 12 residues.

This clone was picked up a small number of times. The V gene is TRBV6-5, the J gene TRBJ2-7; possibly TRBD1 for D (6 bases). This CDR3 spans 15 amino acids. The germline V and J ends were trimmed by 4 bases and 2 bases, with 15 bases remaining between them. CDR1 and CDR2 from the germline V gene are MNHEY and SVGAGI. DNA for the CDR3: TGTGCCAGCAGTTCAGAGGGCAGGGGCCCCTACGAGCAGTACTTC. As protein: CASSSEGRGPYEQYF.

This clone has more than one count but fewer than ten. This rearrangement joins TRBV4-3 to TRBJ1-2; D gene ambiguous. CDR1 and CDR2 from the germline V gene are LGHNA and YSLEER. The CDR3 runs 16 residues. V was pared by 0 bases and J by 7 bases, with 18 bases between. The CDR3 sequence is CASSQELANEGGGYTF. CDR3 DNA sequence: TGCGCCAGCAGCCAAGAGTTAGCGAACGAGGGAGGTGGCTACACCTTC.

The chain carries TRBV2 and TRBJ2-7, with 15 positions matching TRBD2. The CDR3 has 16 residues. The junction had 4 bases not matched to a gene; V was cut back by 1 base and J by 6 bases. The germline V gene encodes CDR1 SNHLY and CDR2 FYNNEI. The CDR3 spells CASSEEGLAGGSEQYV. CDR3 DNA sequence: TGTGCCAGCAGTGAAGAGGGACTAGCGGGAGGTAGCGAGCAGTACGTC.

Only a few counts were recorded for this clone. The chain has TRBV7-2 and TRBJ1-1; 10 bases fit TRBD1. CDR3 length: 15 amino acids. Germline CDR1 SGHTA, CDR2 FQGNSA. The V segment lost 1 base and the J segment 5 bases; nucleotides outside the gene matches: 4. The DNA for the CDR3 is TGTGCCAGCAGCTTAGACGGGACAGGGGAGACTGAAGCTTTCTTT. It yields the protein CASSLDGTGETEAFF. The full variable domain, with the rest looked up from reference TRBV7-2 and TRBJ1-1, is GAGVSQSPSNKVTEKGKDVELRCDPISGHTALYWYRQSLGQGLEFLIYFQGNSAPDKSGLPSDRFSAERTGGSVSTLTIQRTQQEDSAVYLCASSLDGTGETEAFFGQGTRLTVV.

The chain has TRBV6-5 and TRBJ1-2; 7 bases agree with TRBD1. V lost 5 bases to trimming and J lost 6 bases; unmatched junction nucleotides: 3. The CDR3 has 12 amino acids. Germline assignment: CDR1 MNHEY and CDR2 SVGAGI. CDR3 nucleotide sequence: TGTGCCAGCAGTCCGGACAGGAATGGCTACACCTTC. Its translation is CASSPDRNGYTF.

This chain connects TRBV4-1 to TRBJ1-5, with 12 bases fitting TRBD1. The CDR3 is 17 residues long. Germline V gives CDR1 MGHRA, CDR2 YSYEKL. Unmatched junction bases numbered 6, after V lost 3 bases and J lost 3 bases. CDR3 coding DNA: TGCGCCAGCAGCCAGCGCGGGACAGGGGGCTTCAATCAGCCCCAGCATTTT. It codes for CASSQRGTGGFNQPQHF.

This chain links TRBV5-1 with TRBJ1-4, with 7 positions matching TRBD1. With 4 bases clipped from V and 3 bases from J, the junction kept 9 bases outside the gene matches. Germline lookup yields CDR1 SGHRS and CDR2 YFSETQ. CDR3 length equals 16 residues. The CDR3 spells CASSARQGAANEKLFF. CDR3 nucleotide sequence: TGCGCCAGCAGCGCCCGACAGGGCGCGGCTAATGAAAAACTGTTTTTT.

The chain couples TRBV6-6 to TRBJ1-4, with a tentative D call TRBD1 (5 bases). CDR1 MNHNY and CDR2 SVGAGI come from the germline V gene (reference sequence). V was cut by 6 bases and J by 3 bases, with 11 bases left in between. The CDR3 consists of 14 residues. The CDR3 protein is CASRPDSANEKLFF. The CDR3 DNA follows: TGTGCCAGCAGGCCTGACAGCGCTAATGAAAAACTGTTTTTT.

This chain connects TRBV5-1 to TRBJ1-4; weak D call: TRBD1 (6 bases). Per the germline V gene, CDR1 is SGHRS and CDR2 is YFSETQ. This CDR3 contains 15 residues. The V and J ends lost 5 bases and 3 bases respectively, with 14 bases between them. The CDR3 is CASRTGQSPNEKLFF. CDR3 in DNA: TGCGCCAGCAGAACTGGACAGTCCCCTAATGAAAAACTGTTTTTT.

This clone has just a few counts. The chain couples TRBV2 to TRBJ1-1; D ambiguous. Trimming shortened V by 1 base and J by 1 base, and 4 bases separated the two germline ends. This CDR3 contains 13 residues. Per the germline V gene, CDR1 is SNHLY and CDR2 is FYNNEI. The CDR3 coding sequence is TGTGCCAGCAGTGAAGGCGGGAACACTGAAGCTTTCTTT. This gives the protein CASSEGGNTEAFF.

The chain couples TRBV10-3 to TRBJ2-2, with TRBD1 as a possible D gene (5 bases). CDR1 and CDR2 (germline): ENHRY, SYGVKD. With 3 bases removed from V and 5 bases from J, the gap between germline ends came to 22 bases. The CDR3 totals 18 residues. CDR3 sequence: CAISDLTPRVKGTGELFF. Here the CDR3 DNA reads TGTGCCATCAGTGACCTAACCCCCAGGGTGAAGGGAACCGGGGAGCTGTTTTTT.

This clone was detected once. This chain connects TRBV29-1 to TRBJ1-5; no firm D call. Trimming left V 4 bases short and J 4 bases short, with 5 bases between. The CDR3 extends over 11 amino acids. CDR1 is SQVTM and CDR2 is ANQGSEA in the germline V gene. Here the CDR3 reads CSVGANQPQHF. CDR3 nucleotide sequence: TGCAGCGTTGGAGCGAATCAGCCCCAGCATTTT. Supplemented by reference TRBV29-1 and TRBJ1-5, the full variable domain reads SAVISQKPSRDICQRGTSLTIQCQVDSQVTMMFWYRQQPGQSLTLIATANQGSEATYESGFVIDKFPISRPNLTFSTLTVSNMSPEDSSIYLCSVGANQPQHFGDGTRLSIL.

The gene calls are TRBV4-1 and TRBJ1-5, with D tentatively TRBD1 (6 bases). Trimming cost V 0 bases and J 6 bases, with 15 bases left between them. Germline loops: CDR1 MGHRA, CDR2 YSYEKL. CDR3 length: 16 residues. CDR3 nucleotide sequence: TGCGCCAGCAGCCAAGAGAGTGTACAGGGCGGTCAGCCCCAGCATTTT. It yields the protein CASSQESVQGGQPQHF.

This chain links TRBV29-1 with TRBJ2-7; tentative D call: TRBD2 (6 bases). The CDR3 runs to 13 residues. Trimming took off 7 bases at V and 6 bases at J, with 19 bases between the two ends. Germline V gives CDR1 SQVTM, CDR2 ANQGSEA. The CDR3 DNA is TGCAGCGCCCCGGGACTCGACGGTGGCGAGCAGTACTTC. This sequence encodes CSAPGLDGGEQYF.

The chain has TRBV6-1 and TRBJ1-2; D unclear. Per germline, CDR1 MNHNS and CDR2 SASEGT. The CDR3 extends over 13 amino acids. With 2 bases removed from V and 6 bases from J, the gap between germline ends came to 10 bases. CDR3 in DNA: TGTGCCAGCAGTGAACGGGATTGGGATGGCTACACCTTC. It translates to CASSERDWDGYTF.

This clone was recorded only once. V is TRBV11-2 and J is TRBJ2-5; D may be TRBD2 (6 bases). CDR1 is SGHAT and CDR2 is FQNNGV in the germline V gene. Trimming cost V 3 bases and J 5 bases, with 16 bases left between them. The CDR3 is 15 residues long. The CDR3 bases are TGTGCCAGCAGCTTGGGGGGTGGGTGGCAGGAGACCCAGTACTTC. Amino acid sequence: CASSLGGGWQETQYF. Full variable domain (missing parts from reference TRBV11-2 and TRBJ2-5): EAGVAQSPRYKIIEKRQSVAFWCNPISGHATLYWYQQILGQGPKLLIQFQNNGVVDDSQLPKDRFSAERLKGVDSTLKIQPAKLEDSAVYLCASSLGGGWQETQYFGPGTRLLVL.

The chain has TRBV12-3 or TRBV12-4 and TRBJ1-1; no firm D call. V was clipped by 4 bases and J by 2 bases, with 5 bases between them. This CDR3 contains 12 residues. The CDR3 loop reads CASSSGNTEAFF. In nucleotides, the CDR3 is TGTGCCAGCAGTTCCGGTAACACTGAAGCTTTCTTT.